The 29 T cell receptor beta chains given below trace back to one sample, sequenced in a study of T cell clonality in common variable immunodeficiency. The protocol was immunoSEQ multiplex PCR, while the TCRdb copy is restricted to in-frame clones and leaves out a portion. Recorded here are approximately 56,000 clones, none singletons. The sample taken for sequencing was peripheral blood mononuclear cells. The source of these receptors is a person aged 18 to 75 in good health.

This clone appeared many times. The read stops 3 residues short of the end of the CDR3; the missing end is completed from the germline J gene. The rearrangement uses TRBV6-1 and TRBJ1-5; D call uncertain. CDR1 and CDR2 (germline): MNHNS, SASEGT. Trimming left V 4 bases short and J 3 bases short, with 13 bases between. This CDR3 is 15 amino acids long. CDR3 bases read: TGTGCCAGCAGTGCCGGGTTTCCCGACAATCAGCCC. Encoded protein: CASSAGFPDNQP. The full CDR3 is CASSAGFPDNQPQHF.

About this clone: The CDR3 end lies 3 residues beyond the end of the read and is filled in from the germline J gene. This sequence joins TRBV5-1 and TRBJ1-2, with 7 bases matching TRBD1. The CDR3 covers 13 residues. Germline loops: CDR1 SGHRS, CDR2 YFSETQ. The sequenced part of the CDR3 DNA is TGCGCCAGCAGCTTGGGGACAGGTCGAGGC. Translating it yields CASSLGTGRG. The whole CDR3 sequence reads CASSLGTGRGYTF.

This clone has a count of ten or more. CDR3 DNA (partial): TGCAGTGCTAGAGACCTGGGTAGCGGGGTAGAGACC. Amino acid sequence: CSARDLGSGVET. The complete CDR3 protein is CSARDLGSGVETQYF. The chain is built from TRBV20-1 and TRBJ2-5, with TRBD2 matching 8 bases. The read finishes 3 residues shy of the CDR3 end, and the germline J gene is used to complete it. V was pared by 0 bases and J by 4 bases, with 7 bases of the junction left unmatched. This CDR3 has 15 residues. Germline values: CDR1 DFQATT, CDR2 SNEGSKA (reference sequence).

Ten or more counts support this clone. Read coverage stops 3 residues before the CDR3 terminus; the germline J gene supplies the remainder. V and J are TRBV20-1 and TRBJ2-2; D is undetermined. Germline V gene sequence: CDR1 DFQATT, CDR2 SNEGSKA (reference sequence). This CDR3 contains 12 residues. The V end was cut by 2 bases, the J end by 7 bases, with 8 bases between. The covered CDR3 bases are TGCAGTGCTAGACCGTCGGGCGGGGAG. As protein: CSARPSGGE. From start to end, the CDR3 is CSARPSGGELFF.

This clone was recorded many times. The read ends 3 residues shy of where the CDR3 ends; the end is completed using the germline J gene. The V and J genes are TRBV14 and TRBJ2-7; 7 nucleotides agree with TRBD2. The CDR3 is 15 amino acids. Germline CDR1 is SGHDN and CDR2 is FVKESK. V was clipped by 4 bases and J by 2 bases; unmatched bases: 8. The CDR3 bases that were read are TGTGCCAGCAGCCGTCTAGCGGAAAACGCCTACGAG. Its protein is CASSRLAENAYE. The full CDR3 protein reads CASSRLAENAYEQYF.

The sample holds many counts of this clone. The sequence runs out 3 residues before the end of the CDR3; the remainder is reconstructed from the germline J gene. The chain uses TRBV5-1 and TRBJ1-4; 7 bases line up with TRBD1. V gave up 2 bases and J gave up 4 bases; unmatched junction bases: 5. Germline V gene data show CDR1 as SGHRS and CDR2 as YFSETQ. The CDR3 has 15 amino acids. The CDR3 bases that were read are TGCGCCAGCAGCTTAGGGACAGCCGATAATGAAAAA. Protein: CASSLGTADNEK. The complete CDR3 reads CASSLGTADNEKLFF.

This clone was counted ten times or more. The CDR3 end falls 3 residues outside the read, so it is completed with the germline J gene. V gene TRBV5-1 combines with J gene TRBJ2-3; a possible D gene is TRBD2 (6 bases). This CDR3 has 12 residues. Between the trimmed V and J ends, which lost 3 bases and 6 bases, there was a span of 8 bases. Per the germline V gene, CDR1 is SGHRS and CDR2 is YFSETQ. The CDR3 bases that were read are TGCGCCAGCAGCTCTGGGGGGGATACG. It translates to CASSSGGDT. The whole CDR3 protein reads CASSSGGDTQYF.

In this sample, this clone turned up many times. Coverage ceases 3 residues before the CDR3 finishes, and the germline J gene fills in the end. J is TRBJ2-1 and V is TRBV5-1, with TRBD2 matching 8 bases. The CDR3 extends over 16 amino acids. V lost 2 bases and J lost 5; bases outside the gene matches: 9. Looked up from germline, CDR1 is SGHRS and CDR2 is YFSETQ. The DNA read from the CDR3 is TGCGCCAGCAGCTTCCTCTTAGCGGGGCTAGACAATGAG. This codes for CASSFLLAGLDNE. The whole CDR3 protein reads CASSFLLAGLDNEQFF.

This clone showed up many times. The CDR3 end is not reached by the read, which stops 3 residues before it; the germline J gene fills it in. The chain joins TRBV19 to TRBJ2-6; D remains unclear. Trimming took off 3 bases at V and 6 bases at J, with 12 bases between the two ends. Germline values: CDR1 LNHDA, CDR2 SQIVND (reference sequence). The length of the CDR3 is 15 residues. The CDR3 bases that were read are TGTGCCAGTAGTATTCAACTTTATGAGGCCAACGTC. Translating it yields CASSIQLYEANV. The CDR3 as a whole reads CASSIQLYEANVLTF.

This clone was counted many times. The sequenced fragment ends 3 residues before the CDR3 boundary, so the rest is inferred from the germline J gene. The chain couples TRBV29-1 to TRBJ2-2, with D unresolved. Trimming shortened V by 4 bases and J by 3 bases, and 12 bases separated the two germline ends. CDR1 and CDR2 (germline): SQVTM, ANQGSEA. The CDR3 length is 14 residues. The chain's CDR3 is CSVVWAIHTGELFF. CDR3 bases read: TGCAGCGTTGTCTGGGCGATACACACCGGGGAG.

This clone was detected ten times or more. The sequenced fragment ends 3 residues before the CDR3 boundary, so the rest is inferred from the germline J gene. The chain is built from TRBV6-2 or TRBV6-3 and TRBJ1-5; D unresolved. The V gene lost 4 bases and the J gene lost 7 bases, with 17 bases spanning the gap. The CDR3 has 15 amino acids. Germline V gives CDR1 MNHEY, CDR2 SVGEGT. The CDR3 spells CASSWIVAGKQPQHF. Incomplete CDR3 DNA: TGTGCCAGCAGTTGGATTGTGGCAGGAAAACAGCCC.

This clone was found many times. The read halts 3 residues ahead of the CDR3 end, with the missing end drawn from the germline J gene. The V call is TRBV28, the J call TRBJ1-2; D might be TRBD1 (6 bases). There are 14 residues in the CDR3. Germline V CDR1 and CDR2: MDHEN, SYDVKM. The ends were cut back, 10 bases at V and 6 bases at J, with 21 bases in the middle. The CDR3 is CATQIPGAEDGYTF. CDR3 DNA, as far as it was read: TGTGCCACCCAGATCCCAGGGGCGGAGGATGGC.

This clone was detected many times. The observed sequence ends 3 residues before the CDR3 terminus, with the missing tail filled in from the germline J gene. The chain couples TRBV20-1 to TRBJ2-1; perhaps TRBD1 as D (6 bases). The CDR3 is 12 amino acids. Trimming shortened V by 6 bases and J by 7 bases, and 13 bases separated the two germline ends. Germline assignment: CDR1 DFQATT and CDR2 SNEGSKA (reference sequence). This CDR3 is CSAPDSGNEQFF. CDR3 bases read: TGCAGTGCGCCGGACAGTGGGAATGAG.

This clone was counted at least ten times. The read terminates 3 residues ahead of where the CDR3 ends, so the germline J gene completes it. The V call is TRBV20-1, the J call TRBJ2-1; the match to TRBD2 covers 8 bases. V shed 0 bases, J shed 8 bases, and the junction held 9 bases outside the gene matches. The CDR3 runs to 15 residues. Germline assignment: CDR1 DFQATT and CDR2 SNEGSKA (reference sequence). The CDR3 bases that were read are TGCAGTGCTAGAGAGTTGGCGGGGGGTTACCATGAG. Translation: CSARELAGGYHE. The whole CDR3 reads CSARELAGGYHEQFF.

As to this clone: The CDR3 end lies 3 residues beyond the end of the read and is filled in from the germline J gene. The V and J genes are TRBV20-1 and TRBJ1-4, with no clear D. The CDR3 runs to 14 residues. The V end was cut by 0 bases, the J end by 7 bases, with 12 bases between. CDR1 and CDR2 from the germline V gene are DFQATT and SNEGSKA (reference sequence). CDR3 amino acids: CSARDPAGPEKLFF. CDR3 DNA (partial): TGCAGTGCTAGAGACCCGGCAGGTCCTGAAAAA.

This clone occurred many times. With the read ending 3 residues before the CDR3 end, the germline J gene is used to fill in that end. The chain employs TRBV5-6 and TRBJ1-6; no reliable D call. Between the trimmed V and J ends, which lost 1 base and 6 bases, there was a span of 11 bases. Germline-derived CDR1 and CDR2 are SGHDT and YYEEEE. There are 15 residues in the CDR3. The part of the CDR3 DNA that was read is TGTGCCAGCAGCTTGAGTGGCGGACTTAATTCACCC. Translated: CASSLSGGLNSP. The full CDR3 protein is CASSLSGGLNSPLHF. The full variable domain, its missing parts supplied by reference TRBV5-6 and TRBJ1-6, is DAGVTQSPTHLIKTRGQQVTLRCSPKSGHDTVSWYQQALGQGPQFIFQYYEEEERQRGNFPDRFSGHQFPNYSSELNVNALLLGDSALYLCASSLSGGLNSPLHFGNGTRLTVT.

This clone was detected ten times or more. The covered CDR3 bases are TGTGCCTGGAGTGTATTGGACAGGGGGCCAGATACG. Protein sequence: CAWSVLDRGPDT. The whole CDR3 sequence is CAWSVLDRGPDTQYF. This sequence joins TRBV30 and TRBJ2-3; 11 nucleotides agree with TRBD1. The read is 3 residues too short to cover the CDR3 end, so that end is filled in from the germline J gene. Trimming at V came to 0 bases and at J to 4 bases, leaving 3 bases not matched to a gene. Looked up from germline, CDR1 is GTSNPN and CDR2 is SVGIG (reference sequence). The CDR3 is made up of 15 amino acids.

This clone came up many times. The CDR3 is cut off 3 residues early in the read; its end comes from the germline J gene. V and J are TRBV18 and TRBJ2-3, with 8 bases that match TRBD2. Unmatched junction bases numbered 15, after V lost 5 bases and J lost 2 bases. CDR1 KGHSH and CDR2 LQKENI come from the germline V gene. This CDR3 has 18 residues. The sequenced CDR3 bases are TGTGCCAGCTCAGCGAATAGAGCCCAGCGGGGGATCACAGATACG. Translated, it gives CASSANRAQRGITDT. The full CDR3 sequence reads CASSANRAQRGITDTQYF.

In its sample, this clone was seen many times. The CDR3 end falls 3 residues outside the read, so it is completed with the germline J gene. V usage is TRBV7-6 and J usage is TRBJ2-5; 8 bases agree with TRBD1. This CDR3 is 16 amino acids long. Trimming took 2 bases from V and 5 from J; bases not matched to a gene: 10. From germline, CDR1 is SGHVS and CDR2 FNYEAQ. The part of the CDR3 DNA that was read is TGTGCCAGCAGCTTAAGTCGGGACAGACAGGGGGAGACC. The encoded protein is CASSLSRDRQGET. The CDR3 in full is CASSLSRDRQGETQYF.

This clone was detected many times. The read ends 3 residues before the CDR3 terminus; that terminus is restored from the germline J gene. The rearrangement uses TRBV19 and TRBJ2-2; TRBD2 matches at 9 bases. The CDR3 loop spans 15 amino acids. Germline lookup yields CDR1 LNHDA and CDR2 SQIVND (reference sequence). V dropped 7 bases and J dropped 3; count of bases not matched to a gene: 6. CDR3 amino acids: CASTTIAGDTGELFF. The covered CDR3 bases are TGTGCCAGTACAACGATAGCGGGGGACACCGGGGAG.

This clone was seen repeatedly, ten times or more. The part of the CDR3 DNA that was read is TGTGCCAGCAGCATAAACACAGGGATAGGGGAGACC. It yields the protein CASSINTGIGET. The entire CDR3 reads CASSINTGIGETQYF. The chain employs TRBV5-4 and TRBJ2-5; tentatively, D is TRBD1 (6 bases). The read halts 3 residues ahead of the CDR3 end, with the missing end drawn from the germline J gene. Germline values: CDR1 SGHNT, CDR2 YYREEE (reference sequence). The CDR3 sequence is 15 residues long. Trimming took off 4 bases at V and 5 bases at J, with 18 bases between the two ends.

This clone was seen only a few times. The observed sequence ends 3 residues before the CDR3 terminus, with the missing tail filled in from the germline J gene. The rearrangement links TRBV7-3 to TRBJ1-3, with TRBD1 as a possible D gene (5 bases). The germline V gene has CDR1 SGHTA and CDR2 FQGTGA. The CDR3 consists of 15 residues. Trimming shortened V by 2 bases and J by 2 bases, and 10 bases separated the two germline ends. The CDR3 bases that were read are TGTGCCAGCAGCTTACAGGGAGGACCTGGAAACACC. The encoded protein is CASSLQGGPGNT. The full CDR3 sequence reads CASSLQGGPGNTIYF. Using reference TRBV7-3 and TRBJ1-3 for the parts outside the CDR3, the full variable domain is GAGVSQTPSNKVTEKGKYVELRCDPISGHTALYWYRQSLGQGPEFLIYFQGTGAADDSGLPNDRFFAVRPEGSVSTLKIQRTERGDSAVYLCASSLQGGPGNTIYFGEGSWLTVV.

This clone was detected a few times. The CDR3 extends 3 residues past the end of the read, so its final part is completed from the germline J gene. The V and J genes are TRBV7-6 and TRBJ2-2; weak D call: TRBD2 (6 bases). The CDR3 extends over 15 amino acids. V was pared by 0 bases and J by 4 bases, with 9 bases between. Germline loops: CDR1 SGHVS, CDR2 FNYEAQ. This CDR3 reads CASSLATRVTGELFF. CDR3 DNA, as far as it was read: TGTGCCAGCAGCTTAGCGACTAGAGTCACCGGGGAG.

This clone was detected many times. Incomplete CDR3 DNA: TGTGCCAGCAGCCTCAGCGGGGAGGCCAACACCGGGGAG. It encodes CASSLSGEANTGE. The whole CDR3 region reads CASSLSGEANTGELFF. The J gene is TRBJ2-2, the V gene TRBV7-3; 7 positions agree with TRBD2. Coverage ceases 3 residues before the CDR3 finishes, and the germline J gene fills in the end. Losses at the gene ends were 5 bases for V and 2 bases for J; bases not matched to a gene: 8. CDR1 is SGHTA, CDR2 FQGTGA, per germline. The CDR3 is 16 residues long.

This clone was detected ten times or more. The CDR3 extends 3 residues past the end of the read, so its final part is completed from the germline J gene. This chain links TRBV20-1 with TRBJ2-3; 11 bases fit TRBD2. The CDR3 consists of 13 residues. CDR1 and CDR2 from the germline V gene are DFQATT and SNEGSKA (reference sequence). Partial CDR3 DNA: TGCAGCCCGACTAGCGGGGGCACAGATACG. Encoded protein: CSPTSGGTDT. In full, the CDR3 reads CSPTSGGTDTQYF.

This clone was seen only a few times. The CDR3 is cut off 3 residues early in the read; its end comes from the germline J gene. V and J are TRBV20-1 and TRBJ2-3; 8 bases fit TRBD2. V lost 1 base, J lost 4 bases, and 4 bases stayed unmatched. In germline, CDR1 is DFQATT, CDR2 SNEGSKA (reference sequence). This CDR3 comprises 14 residues. This CDR3 is CSARVGLVPDTQYF. The sequenced CDR3 bases are TGCAGTGCTAGAGTGGGACTAGTCCCAGATACG.

This clone was counted at least ten times. The read terminates 3 residues before the CDR3 end, so the remaining end is supplied by the germline J gene. The chain combines TRBV7-9 with TRBJ2-7; 7 positions match TRBD1. CDR1 is SEHNR and CDR2 is FQNEAQ in the germline V gene (reference sequence). J gave up 0 bases and V 6 bases, and 8 bases lay outside the gene matches. The CDR3 consists of 15 residues. The CDR3 bases that were read are TGTGCCAGCAGTCGAGAGGGGGCCCTCTCCTACGAG. This sequence encodes CASSREGALSYE. The CDR3 in its entirety is CASSREGALSYEQYF.

This clone has ten or more counts. The CDR3 DNA, read in part, is TGTGCCAGCAGCTTAAGCGGGAGTGGCAATGAG. Translation gives CASSLSGSGNE. The full CDR3 protein reads CASSLSGSGNEQFF. This rearrangement joins TRBV7-3 to TRBJ2-1; TRBD2 matches 7 bases. Read coverage stops 3 residues before the CDR3 terminus; the germline J gene supplies the remainder. The CDR3 consists of 14 residues. With V trimmed by 1 base and J by 6 bases, 3 bases remained unmatched. Per the germline V gene, CDR1 is SGHTA and CDR2 is FQGTGA. Based on the CDR3 plus reference TRBV7-3 and TRBJ2-1, the full variable domain is GAGVSQTPSNKVTEKGKYVELRCDPISGHTALYWYRQSLGQGPEFLIYFQGTGAADDSGLPNDRFFAVRPEGSVSTLKIQRTERGDSAVYLCASSLSGSGNEQFFGPGTRLTVL.

This clone has a count of ten or more. The covered CDR3 bases are TGTGCCAGCAGCACCCAGACAGGGAGGGGAGAGACC. It is translated as CASSTQTGRGET. The whole CDR3 sequence is CASSTQTGRGETQYF. This rearrangement joins TRBV7-3 to TRBJ2-5; D is perhaps TRBD1 or TRBD2 (7 bases each). The read terminates 3 residues before the CDR3 end, so the remaining end is supplied by the germline J gene. Germline V gives CDR1 SGHTA, CDR2 FQGTGA. The CDR3 totals 15 residues. V gave up 5 bases and J gave up 4 bases, with 17 bases separating them.